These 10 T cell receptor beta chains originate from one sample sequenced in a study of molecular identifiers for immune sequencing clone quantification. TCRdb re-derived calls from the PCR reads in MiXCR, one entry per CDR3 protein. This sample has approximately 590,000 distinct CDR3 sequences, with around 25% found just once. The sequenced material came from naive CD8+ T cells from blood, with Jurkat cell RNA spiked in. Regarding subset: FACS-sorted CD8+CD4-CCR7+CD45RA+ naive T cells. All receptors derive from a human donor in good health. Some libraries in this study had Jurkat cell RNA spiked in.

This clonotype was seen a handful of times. CDR3: CASSIALNEQFF. As DNA, the CDR3 is TGTGCCAGTAGTATCGCCCTAAATGAGCAGTTCTTC. The V call is TRBV19, the J call TRBJ2-1; D ambiguous. With 3 bases removed from V and 7 bases from J, the gap between germline ends came to 7 bases. The CDR3 spans 12 residues. Germline V gene data show CDR1 as LNHDA and CDR2 as SQIVND (reference sequence).

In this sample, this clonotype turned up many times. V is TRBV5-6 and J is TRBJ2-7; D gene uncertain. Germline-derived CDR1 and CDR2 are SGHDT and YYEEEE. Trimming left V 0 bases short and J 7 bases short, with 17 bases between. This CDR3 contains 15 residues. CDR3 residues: CASSLGGRVLGEQYF. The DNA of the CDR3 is TGTGCCAGCAGCTTGGGTGGCCGAGTCCTAGGGGAGCAGTACTTC.

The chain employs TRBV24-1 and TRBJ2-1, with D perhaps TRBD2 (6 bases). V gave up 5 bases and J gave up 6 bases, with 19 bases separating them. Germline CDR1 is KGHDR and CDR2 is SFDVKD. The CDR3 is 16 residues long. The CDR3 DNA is TGTGCCACCAGTGGGCCGACCGGCGGGGTGAGCAATGAGCAGTTCTTC. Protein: CATSGPTGGVSNEQFF.

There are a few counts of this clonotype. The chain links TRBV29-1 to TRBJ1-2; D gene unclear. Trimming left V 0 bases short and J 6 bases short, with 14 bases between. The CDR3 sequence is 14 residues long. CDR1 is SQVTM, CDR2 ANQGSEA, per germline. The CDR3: CSVEDPAVPNGYTF. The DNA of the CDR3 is TGCAGCGTTGAAGATCCGGCAGTCCCTAATGGCTACACCTTC.

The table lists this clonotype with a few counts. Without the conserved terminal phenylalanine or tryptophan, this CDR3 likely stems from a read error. The CDR3 region is CASSPGGRTTDTQYY. The CDR3 DNA reads TGTGCCAGCAGCCCCGGGGGCAGGACCACAGATACGCAGTATTAT. V is TRBV11-2 and J is TRBJ2-3; D possibly uses TRBD1 or TRBD2 (6 bases each). The germline CDR1 and CDR2 sequences are SGHAT and FQNNGV. CDR3 size: 15 residues. V was clipped by 5 bases and J by 2 bases, with 14 bases between them.

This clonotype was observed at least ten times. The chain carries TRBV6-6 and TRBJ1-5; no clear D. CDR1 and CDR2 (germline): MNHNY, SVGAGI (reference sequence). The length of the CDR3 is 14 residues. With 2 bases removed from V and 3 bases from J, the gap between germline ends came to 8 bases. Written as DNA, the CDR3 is TGTGCCAGCAGTTACAGAGTCCTCAATCAGCCCCAGCATTTT. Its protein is CASSYRVLNQPQHF.

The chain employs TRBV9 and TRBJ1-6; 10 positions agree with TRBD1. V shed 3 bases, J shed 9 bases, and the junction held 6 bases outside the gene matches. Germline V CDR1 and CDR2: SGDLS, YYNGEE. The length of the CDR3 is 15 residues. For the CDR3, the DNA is TGTGCCAGCAGCGCTACCCGGGACAGGGGTTCACCCCTCCACTTT. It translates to CASSATRDRGSPLHF.

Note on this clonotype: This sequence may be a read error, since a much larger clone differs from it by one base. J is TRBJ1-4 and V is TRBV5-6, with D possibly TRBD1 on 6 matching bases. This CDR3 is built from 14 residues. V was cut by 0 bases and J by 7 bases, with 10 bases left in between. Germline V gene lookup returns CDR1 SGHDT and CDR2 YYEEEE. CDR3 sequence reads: CASSLAGVSEKLFF. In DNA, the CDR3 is TGTGCCAGCAGCTTGGCAGGGGTGAGTGAAAAACTGTTTTTT.

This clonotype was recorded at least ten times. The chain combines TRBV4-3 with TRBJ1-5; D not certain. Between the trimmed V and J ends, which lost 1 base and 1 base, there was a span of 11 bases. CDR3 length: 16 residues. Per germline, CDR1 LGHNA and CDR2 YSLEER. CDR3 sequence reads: CASSQGVTLSNQPQHF. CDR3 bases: TGCGCCAGCAGCCAAGGGGTTACCCTCAGCAATCAGCCCCAGCATTTT.

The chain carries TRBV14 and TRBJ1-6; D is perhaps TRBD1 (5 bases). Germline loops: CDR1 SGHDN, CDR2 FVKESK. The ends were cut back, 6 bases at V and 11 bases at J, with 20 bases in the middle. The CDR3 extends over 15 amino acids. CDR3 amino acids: CASSPSGAERPPLHF. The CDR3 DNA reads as TGTGCCAGCAGTCCCTCCGGGGCCGAAAGACCACCCCTCCACTTT.